One and the same sample provided the 20 T cell receptor beta chains below, sequenced in a study of blood T cell repertoires in COVID-19. Sequencing was performed with immunoSEQ multiplex PCR; in TCRdb, only in-frame clones are kept and a portion is missing. The table includes around 400,000 clones, roughly 86% detected once. The source material was peripheral blood. These receptors all stem from a woman between 55 and 75 years old with COVID-19, enrolled during active disease.

The chain couples TRBV2 to TRBJ1-1; 7 positions match TRBD1. Losses at the gene ends were 7 bases for V and 2 bases for J; bases not matched to a gene: 13. Germline CDR1 SNHLY, CDR2 FYNNEI. This CDR3 comprises 16 residues. CDR3 in amino acids: CASNWRAGGSNTEAFF. The CDR3 bases are TGTGCCAGCAACTGGAGGGCAGGGGGGTCAAACACTGAAGCTTTCTTT.

The chain recombines TRBV15 with TRBJ2-7; 10 nucleotides align to TRBD1. The J segment lost 4 bases and the V segment lost 3 bases, leaving 6 bases of the junction unmatched. There are 15 residues in the CDR3. Germline-derived CDR1 and CDR2 are LNHNV and YYDKDF (reference sequence). Written as DNA, the CDR3 is TGTGCCACCAGCAGGGAGACAGGGGGCGAATACGAGCAGTACTTC. Translated: CATSRETGGEYEQYF.

This chain connects TRBV7-9 to TRBJ2-5; 12 nucleotides align to TRBD2. CDR3 length equals 17 residues. V shed 5 bases, J shed 2 bases, and the junction held 9 bases outside the gene matches. From germline, CDR1 is SEHNR and CDR2 FQNEAQ (reference sequence). CDR3 nucleotides: TGTGCCAGCAGCGTAGGACTAGCGGGGAGAGGACAAGAGACCCAGTACTTC. As protein: CASSVGLAGRGQETQYF.

The chain combines TRBV7-6 with TRBJ2-1; D is unresolved. CDR1 SGHVS and CDR2 FNYEAQ come from the germline V gene. CDR3 length: 14 residues. The V end lost 1 base, the J end lost 6 bases, and 10 bases lay between the germline ends. Here the CDR3 reads CASSLGGLPNEQFF. In nucleotides, the CDR3 is TGTGCCAGCAGCTTAGGAGGCCTACCCAATGAGCAGTTCTTC.

This rearrangement joins TRBV10-3 to TRBJ2-3; TRBD1 matches at 9 bases. The germline V gene has CDR1 ENHRY and CDR2 SYGVKD. Trimming cost V 8 bases and J 0 bases; bases outside gene matches: 6. The CDR3 is made up of 15 amino acids. The CDR3 here is CAIGTGSPSTDTQYF. The CDR3 coding sequence is TGTGCCATCGGGACAGGGAGCCCAAGCACAGATACGCAGTATTTT.

The J gene is TRBJ2-1, the V gene TRBV7-9; 12 positions agree with TRBD2. From germline, CDR1 is SEHNR and CDR2 FQNEAQ (reference sequence). The CDR3 totals 18 residues. V was clipped by 5 bases and J by 0 bases; unmatched bases: 8. For the CDR3, the DNA is TGTGCCAGCAGCACGGGACTAGCGGGCTGGAGCTCCTACAATGAGCAGTTCTTC. This sequence encodes CASSTGLAGWSSYNEQFF.

The chain has TRBV11-1 and TRBJ1-4; 10 bases align to TRBD1. CDR1 is SGHAT and CDR2 is FQDESV in the germline V gene (reference sequence). The CDR3 is 16 amino acids. The V segment lost 6 bases and the J segment 7 bases; nucleotides outside the gene matches: 11. Here the CDR3 DNA reads TGTGCCAGCAGAGAAGAATCCGGGACAGGGGCTGAAAAACTGTTTTTT. Amino acids: CASREESGTGAEKLFF. Combining the CDR3 with reference TRBV11-1 and TRBJ1-4 gives the whole variable domain EAEVAQSPRYKITEKSQAVAFWCDPISGHATLYWYRQILGQGPELLVQFQDESVVDDSQLPKDRFSAERLKGVDSTLKIQPAELGDSAMYLCASREESGTGAEKLFFGSGTQLSVL.

The J gene is TRBJ1-6, the V gene TRBV7-2; D not certain. CDR1 is SGHTA and CDR2 is FQGNSA in the germline V gene. This CDR3 contains 16 residues. Trimming shortened V by 2 bases and J by 7 bases, and 15 bases separated the two germline ends. This CDR3 reads CASSLQWTGRNSPLHF. CDR3 nucleotide sequence: TGTGCCAGCAGCTTACAATGGACGGGAAGGAATTCACCCCTCCACTTT.

The rearrangement uses TRBV18 and TRBJ2-1; weak D call: TRBD1 (6 bases). CDR3 length: 12 amino acids. The V end was cut by 6 bases, the J end by 7 bases, with 10 bases between. Germline loops: CDR1 KGHSH, CDR2 LQKENI. This CDR3 is CASSLQGNEQFF. The DNA of the CDR3 is TGTGCCAGCTCCCTACAGGGTAATGAGCAGTTCTTC.

The chain has TRBV27 and TRBJ2-4, with D perhaps TRBD2 (6 bases). Trimming took 2 bases from V and 3 from J, leaving 11 bases between them. Germline loops: CDR1 MNHEY, CDR2 SMNVEV (reference sequence). CDR3 length equals 15 residues. Written as DNA, the CDR3 is TGTGCCAGCAGTTTAGGAGGGGTCGGCAAAAACATTCAGTACTTC. Translated, it gives CASSLGGVGKNIQYF.

The chain carries TRBV5-1 and TRBJ2-5, with 10 bases identical to TRBD2. This CDR3 is built from 16 residues. Germline values: CDR1 SGHRS, CDR2 YFSETQ. The J segment lost 7 bases and the V segment lost 1 base, leaving 10 bases of the junction unmatched. CDR3 sequence reads: CASSLTSGVTLGTQYF. The CDR3 nucleotides are TGCGCCAGCAGCTTGACTAGCGGGGTGACGTTGGGGACCCAGTACTTC. Variable domain in full (rest from reference TRBV5-1 and TRBJ2-5): KAGVTQTPRYLIKTRGQQVTLSCSPISGHRSVSWYQQTPGQGLQFLFEYFSETQRNKGNFPGRFSGRQFSNSRSEMNVSTLELGDSALYLCASSLTSGVTLGTQYFGPGTRLLVL.

CDR3 coding DNA: TGTGCCAGCAGTGTGCCGGGACTAGCGGGGGGCACCGGGGAGCTGTTTTTT. It specifies CASSVPGLAGGTGELFF. The V gene is TRBV27, the J gene TRBJ2-2; 15 nucleotides line up with TRBD2. Germline CDR1 reads MNHEY; CDR2 reads SMNVEV (reference sequence). The CDR3 is 17 residues long. The J segment lost 4 bases and the V segment lost 5 bases, leaving 5 bases of the junction unmatched.

V and J are TRBV18 and TRBJ1-1, with TRBD1 matching over 7 bases. The CDR3 sequence is 17 residues long. Germline lookup yields CDR1 KGHSH and CDR2 LQKENI. J lost 0 bases, V lost 4 bases, and 11 bases had no gene match. CDR3 region: CASSRPTGMVMNTEAFF. Here the CDR3 DNA reads TGTGCCAGCTCACGACCGACAGGGATGGTTATGAACACTGAAGCTTTCTTT.

This rearrangement joins TRBV30 to TRBJ1-1; D uncertain. Germline values: CDR1 GTSNPN, CDR2 SVGIG (reference sequence). With 8 bases removed from V and 1 base from J, the gap between germline ends came to 14 bases. This CDR3 region has 13 residues. CDR3 in DNA: TGTGCCCGCTCCGGGGAGCCGAACACTGAAGCTTTCTTT. It yields the protein CARSGEPNTEAFF. Together with reference TRBV30 and TRBJ1-1, the CDR3 gives the full variable domain: SQTIHQWPATLVQPVGSPLSLECTVEGTSNPNLYWYRQAAGRGLQLLFYSVGIGQISSEVPQNLSASRPQDRQFILSSKKLLLSDSGFYLCARSGEPNTEAFFGQGTRLTVV.

The V gene is TRBV9, the J gene TRBJ1-1; maybe TRBD1 (6 bases). V was pared by 3 bases and J by 4 bases, with 13 bases between. Germline V gene data show CDR1 as SGDLS and CDR2 as YYNGEE. The CDR3 sequence is 14 residues long. The CDR3 sequence is CASSAPDRSTEAFF. In DNA form, the CDR3 reads TGTGCCAGCAGCGCCCCGGACAGATCCACTGAAGCTTTCTTT.

The chain carries TRBV19 and TRBJ2-1, with 8 bases identical to TRBD2. This CDR3 spans 17 amino acids. CDR1 is LNHDA, CDR2 SQIVND, per germline (reference sequence). With V trimmed by 7 bases and J by 3 bases, 14 bases remained unmatched. As DNA, the CDR3 is TGTGCCAGTACCCATCGTGGGACTAGTACCGTCTACAATGAGCAGTTCTTC. It encodes CASTHRGTSTVYNEQFF.

The rearrangement uses TRBV21-1 and TRBJ1-2; the table's D call TRBD1 went unverified against the DNA. TRBV21-1 is flagged as a pseudogene. The CDR3 totals 14 residues. The CDR3 coding sequence is TGTGCCAGCGCCAAATGGGCAGAACTCTATGGCTACACCTTC. It translates to CASAKWAELYGYTF.

V and J are TRBV12-3 or TRBV12-4 and TRBJ2-7; maybe TRBD1 (6 bases). This CDR3 is built from 12 residues. Trimming took 2 bases from V and 9 from J, leaving 11 bases between them. CDR3 bases: TGTGCCAGCAGTTTAAGGGGGTCGGGGCAGTACTTC. It encodes CASSLRGSGQYF.

The count of this clone is one. This sequence joins TRBV6-5 and TRBJ1-4, with 10 positions matching TRBD1. Germline loops: CDR1 MNHEY, CDR2 SVGAGI. The CDR3 has 14 residues. Trimming at V came to 10 bases and at J to 7 bases, leaving 9 bases not matched to a gene. CDR3 in amino acids: CATRTGGNGEKLFF. In nucleotides, the CDR3 is TGTGCCACCAGGACAGGGGGAAATGGTGAAAAACTGTTTTTT.

The gene calls are TRBV2 and TRBJ1-3, with D tentatively TRBD1 (6 bases). V was shortened by 3 bases and J by 1 base, with 10 bases between the two germline ends. The germline CDR1 and CDR2 sequences are SNHLY and FYNNEI. The CDR3 extends over 15 amino acids. CDR3 coding DNA: TGTGCCAGCAGTGATGAGGGGACATCTGGAAACACCATATATTTT. Translated, it gives CASSDEGTSGNTIYF. The full variable domain, with the rest looked up from reference TRBV2 and TRBJ1-3, is EPEVTQTPSHQVTQMGQEVILRCVPISNHLYFYWYRQILGQKVEFLVSFYNNEISEKSEIFDDQFSVERPDGSNFTLKIRSTKLEDSAMYFCASSDEGTSGNTIYFGEGSWLTVV.